This T cell receptor (beta chain) emerged from a study of T cells in Graves' hyperthyroidism and ophthalmopathy. Germline CDR1 is LNHDA and CDR2 is SQIVND (reference sequence). The CDR3 runs to 13 residues. The germline V and J ends were trimmed by 11 bases and 5 bases, with 18 bases remaining between them. RNA transcripts gave rise to amplified TCR beta CDR3 regions. Carried out on the TCR CDR3, a first-round RT-PCR used the HTBI primer set. TCRdb independently ran MiXCR on the multiplex PCR reads; one entry per CDR3 protein. The table shows 75,000 to 100,000 distinct CDR3 sequences, with around 50% occurring only once.

The chain couples TRBV19 to TRBJ1-1, with a possible D match to TRBD1 (5 bases). The sequenced material came from blood. The sequence derives from a woman between 35 and 50 years old with Graves' hyperthyroidism. CDR3 sequence: CASVSGAWTEAFF. CDR3 nucleotide sequence: TGTGCCTCAGTAAGTGGGGCATGGACTGAAGCTTTCTTT. The full variable domain, rest sourced from reference TRBV19 and TRBJ1-1, is DGGITQSPKYLFRKEGQNVTLSCEQNLNHDAMYWYRQDPGQGLRLIYYSQIVNDFQKGDIAEGYSVSREKKESFPLTVTSAQKNPTAFYLCASVSGAWTEAFFGQGTRLTVV.